The T cell receptor (beta chain) described here comes from a study of T cell changes during pregnancy in multiple sclerosis. V was trimmed by 4 bases and J by 4 bases, leaving 17 bases between them. CDR1 and CDR2 (germline): SGHRS, YFSETQ. This CDR3 has 15 amino acids. This table comes from immunoSEQ multiplex PCR, and its TCRdb copy is limited to in-frame clones, with some not included. The sample shows some 41,000 clones, around 90% of them seen only once. The rearrangement uses TRBV5-1 and TRBJ1-2; a weak D match, TRBD1 (5 bases). The receptor's source is a female donor with multiple sclerosis, enrolled in a pregnancy study. Sequenced here: CD8+ T cells from peripheral blood mononuclear cells, sampled in the first trimester of pregnancy. CDR3 coding DNA: TGCGCCAGCAGCCCGAAAGGTCACAGGTTCTATGGCTACACCTTC. Protein: CASSPKGHRFYGYTF.